These 19 T cell receptor beta chains were all obtained from the same sample, sequenced in a study of cytomegalovirus exposure and HLA in healthy donors. A multiplex PCR was run with 60 Vbeta primers and 13 Jbeta primers. Libraries were prepared by immunoSEQ multiplex PCR; TCRdb keeps only in-frame clonotypes and omits some of them. The data show about 120,000 clones, 7% to 9.5% seen once. Sequenced material: PBMCs. The receptor source for this set is a woman aged 40 to 55 in good health and CMV-seropositive.

A few counts support this clone. This chain joins TRBV10-3 and TRBJ2-7, with D tentatively TRBD2 (5 bases). This CDR3 contains 16 residues. Germline assignment: CDR1 ENHRY and CDR2 SYGVKD. V lost 2 bases to trimming and J lost 0 bases, with 14 bases between them. The CDR3 loop is CAISEHTPGSSYEQYF. The CDR3 bases are TGTGCCATCAGTGAGCATACACCGGGAAGCTCCTACGAGCAGTACTTC.

This clone was seen more than once but under ten times. CDR3 region: CSVLPGQGAGNRQFF. The CDR3 region has the DNA TGCAGCGTTCTGCCCGGACAGGGGGCGGGCAACCGGCAGTTCTTC. The chain combines TRBV29-1 with TRBJ2-1; 11 bases are a match to TRBD1. The CDR3 spans 15 residues. Germline assignment: CDR1 SQVTM and CDR2 ANQGSEA. V lost 5 bases to trimming and J lost 12 bases; unmatched junction nucleotides: 15.

V is TRBV10-2 and J is TRBJ2-7; tentatively, D is TRBD1 (5 bases). CDR3 length: 12 residues. Trimming left V 10 bases short and J 8 bases short, with 18 bases between. Germline CDR1 is WSHSY and CDR2 is SAAADI. The CDR3 sequence: CATRQGITQQYF. CDR3 bases: TGCGCCACCCGGCAGGGAATAACTCAGCAGTACTTC.

The V gene is TRBV28, the J gene TRBJ1-3; TRBD1 matches at 9 bases. The germline CDR1 and CDR2 sequences are MDHEN and SYDVKM. This CDR3 contains 15 residues. As DNA, the CDR3 is TGTGGGAGTGGGACAGGGCCAATTTCTGGAAACACCATATATTTT. It specifies CGSGTGPISGNTIYF.

The rearrangement joins TRBV5-1 to TRBJ1-1, with TRBD1 identical over 7 bases. Trimming at V came to 2 bases and at J to 4 bases, leaving 8 bases not matched to a gene. The CDR3 contains 15 residues. Germline CDR1 and CDR2: SGHRS and YFSETQ. The CDR3 spells CASSLDRVKATEAFF. The CDR3 DNA reads as TGCGCCAGCAGCTTAGACAGGGTTAAGGCCACTGAAGCTTTCTTT.

The genes are TRBV10-3 and TRBJ1-2; 8 bases align to TRBD1. CDR3 length: 17 amino acids. Germline lookup yields CDR1 ENHRY and CDR2 SYGVKD. V was pared by 3 bases and J by 0 bases, with 9 bases of the junction left unmatched. CDR3 sequence reads: CAISDDRGPLTNYGYTF. The CDR3, as DNA: TGTGCCATCAGTGACGACAGGGGACCTCTAACTAACTATGGCTACACCTTC.

This clone has just a few counts. This chain links TRBV7-7 with TRBJ2-1, with TRBD2 matching over 7 bases. Germline V gene sequence: CDR1 SSHAT, CDR2 FNYEAQ (reference sequence). This CDR3 spans 14 amino acids. Trimming took 5 bases from V and 7 from J; bases not matched to a gene: 8. As DNA, the CDR3 is TGTGCCAGCAGCCCTCAGCGGGGAGGGAATGAGCAGTTCTTC. This encodes CASSPQRGGNEQFF.

This rearrangement joins TRBV5-1 to TRBJ2-1; TRBD1 aligns across 7 bases. The CDR3 is made up of 14 amino acids. CDR1 SGHRS and CDR2 YFSETQ come from the germline V gene. The J segment lost 8 bases and the V segment lost 4 bases, leaving 9 bases of the junction unmatched. CDR3 coding DNA: TGCGCCAGCAGCAGGGGCACAGGGGTGGATGAGCAGTTCTTC. Its translation is CASSRGTGVDEQFF.

The chain has TRBV21-1 and TRBJ1-2. TRBV21-1 represents a pseudogene. CDR3 length: 17 residues. The CDR3 nucleotides read TGTGCCAGCAGCAAAGCGCGGGGGGGGGCAAACTCCTATGGCTACACCTTC. As protein: CASSKARGGANSYGYTF.

This clone was seen a few times. The chain carries TRBV4-1 and TRBJ1-5, with 8 bases matching TRBD1. The V gene's germline CDR1 is MGHRA and CDR2 YSYEKL. This CDR3 has 15 residues. The trim removed 2 bases at V and 4 bases at J, leaving 4 bases unmatched. CDR3 loop: CASSQIRQGNQPQHF. DNA of the CDR3: TGCGCCAGCAGCCAAATCCGACAGGGGAATCAGCCCCAGCATTTT.

This clone was counted a few times. This chain connects TRBV10-3 to TRBJ2-5; D is perhaps TRBD2 (6 bases). Between the trimmed V and J ends, which lost 3 bases and 5 bases, there was a span of 13 bases. CDR3 length: 14 residues. Germline loops: CDR1 ENHRY, CDR2 SYGVKD. The CDR3 spells CAISELGRGETQYF. The CDR3 DNA sequence: TGTGCCATCAGTGAATTAGGTCGGGGGGAGACCCAGTACTTC.

This clone occurred a few times. Here the CDR3 reads CASSLASQVNQPQHF. The CDR3 DNA sequence: TGTGCCAGCAGTTTAGCCAGCCAGGTCAATCAGCCCCAGCATTTT. This sequence joins TRBV27 and TRBJ1-5; D is ambiguous. Trimming shortened V by 2 bases and J by 3 bases, and 11 bases separated the two germline ends. The CDR3 consists of 15 residues. Germline V gene data show CDR1 as MNHEY and CDR2 as SMNVEV (reference sequence).

At least ten counts were recorded for this clone. V gene TRBV2 combines with J gene TRBJ1-1, with D maybe TRBD1 (5 bases). V lost 2 bases and J lost 2, with 9 bases in between. CDR1 and CDR2 from the germline V gene are SNHLY and FYNNEI. This CDR3 is built from 14 residues. In DNA form, the CDR3 reads TGTGCCAGCAGTGAACAGGGAGGAAACACTGAAGCTTTCTTT. This codes for CASSEQGGNTEAFF.

A few counts support this clone. The V and J genes are TRBV5-1 and TRBJ2-7, with unresolved D. V was shortened by 4 bases and J by 1 base, with 9 bases between the two germline ends. This CDR3 has 13 amino acids. CDR1 and CDR2 from the germline V gene are SGHRS and YFSETQ. The CDR3 sequence is CASSLSRSYEQYF. CDR3 bases: TGCGCCAGCAGCCTTAGTCGTTCCTACGAGCAGTACTTC.

The chain joins TRBV7-3 to TRBJ2-3; 7 positions match TRBD1. Germline V gene sequence: CDR1 SGHTA, CDR2 FQGTGA. V lost 4 bases, J lost 3 bases, and 1 base stayed unmatched. CDR3 length equals 13 residues. Written as DNA, the CDR3 is TGTGCCAGCAGCTCCAGGGGGACAGATACGCAGTATTTT. This codes for CASSSRGTDTQYF.

The chain carries TRBV6-1 and TRBJ1-6, with D possibly TRBD1 on 6 matching bases. V shed 3 bases and J shed 10 bases, with 16 bases lying between them. Germline assignment: CDR1 MNHNS and CDR2 SASEGT. There are 15 residues in the CDR3. CDR3 region: CASSDSRAGASPLHF. The CDR3 coding sequence is TGTGCCAGCAGTGATAGTCGGGCAGGGGCATCACCCCTCCACTTT.

This chain links TRBV6-4 with TRBJ2-1; TRBD1 matches at 8 bases. The CDR3 covers 15 residues. V shed 3 bases, J shed 6 bases, and the junction held 7 bases outside the gene matches. Germline values: CDR1 MRHNA, CDR2 SNTAGT. CDR3: CASSDRAGGGNEQFF. For the CDR3, the DNA is TGTGCCAGCAGTGATCGGGCAGGGGGCGGCAATGAGCAGTTCTTC.

The chain couples TRBV9 to TRBJ2-5; 10 bases fit TRBD2. Per germline, CDR1 SGDLS and CDR2 YYNGEE. CDR3 size: 16 residues. Trimming took 0 bases from V and 4 from J; bases not matched to a gene: 6. The CDR3 protein is CASSVVSGGARETQYF. The CDR3 DNA sequence: TGTGCCAGCAGCGTAGTCAGCGGGGGGGCAAGAGAGACCCAGTACTTC.

The chain carries TRBV6-1 and TRBJ1-6, with D hard to call. Trimming left V 2 bases short and J 4 bases short, with 12 bases between. This CDR3 comprises 16 residues. Germline CDR1 and CDR2: MNHNS and SASEGT. The CDR3 bases are TGTGCCAGCAGTGAATCGCAGAGGCAGTATAATTCACCCCTCCACTTT. Its protein product is CASSESQRQYNSPLHF.